The 13 T cell receptor beta chains below all came from one sample that was sequenced in a study of graft-versus-host responses after intestinal transplantation. Produced via immunoSEQ multiplex PCR; TCRdb's table is partial and in-frame only. The sample contains fewer than 25,000 clones, around three fifths of which appear only once. The source was alloreactive CD4+ T cells from a mixed lymphocyte reaction culture, collected before intestinal transplant. The subset was: CFSE-low proliferating T cells sorted from approximately 6-day pre-transplant mixed lymphocyte reaction (GvH or HvG direction). Every receptor here comes from a human patient who received an intestinal transplant.

The chain links TRBV15 to TRBJ1-6; no firm D call. The CDR3 has 14 residues. V was cut by 3 bases and J by 9 bases, with 12 bases left in between. CDR1 and CDR2 (germline): LNHNV, YYDKDF (reference sequence). CDR3: CATSRDSYVSPLHF. The DNA of the CDR3 is TGTGCCACCAGCAGGGACTCTTACGTTTCACCCCTCCACTTT.

V gene TRBV19 combines with J gene TRBJ1-3; D is undetermined. The CDR3 is made up of 15 amino acids. Trimming shortened V by 2 bases and J by 0 bases, and 8 bases separated the two germline ends. In germline, CDR1 is LNHDA, CDR2 SQIVND (reference sequence). CDR3: CASSITTFSGNTIYF. Written as DNA, the CDR3 is TGTGCCAGTAGTATAACGACTTTCTCTGGAAACACCATATATTTT.

This clone occurred a few times. The rearrangement uses TRBV4-2 and TRBJ2-1; 8 bases match TRBD2. The V gene end was trimmed by 4 bases and the J gene end by 0 bases; junction bases not matched to a gene: 2. The V gene's germline CDR1 is LGHNA and CDR2 YNFKEQ. The CDR3 loop spans 15 amino acids. The chain's CDR3 is CASSPGRASYNEQFF. CDR3 coding DNA: TGTGCCAGCAGCCCCGGGAGGGCCTCCTACAATGAGCAGTTCTTC.

The chain links TRBV5-1 to TRBJ2-1, with D possibly TRBD1 on 6 matching bases. Germline V gives CDR1 SGHRS, CDR2 YFSETQ. This CDR3 is 15 amino acids long. With 0 bases removed from V and 4 bases from J, the gap between germline ends came to 11 bases. The CDR3: CASSLAQGPYNEQFF. The DNA of the CDR3 is TGCGCCAGCAGCTTGGCACAGGGCCCTTACAATGAGCAGTTCTTC.

This clone was recorded a few times. The chain links TRBV5-1 to TRBJ1-2; a possible D gene is TRBD1 (5 bases). From germline, CDR1 is SGHRS and CDR2 YFSETQ. The CDR3 totals 13 residues. V was shortened by 0 bases and J by 2 bases, with 5 bases between the two germline ends. In DNA form, the CDR3 reads TGCGCCAGCAGCTTGGCAGGGAACTATGGCTACACCTTC. Its protein product is CASSLAGNYGYTF.

The chain employs TRBV9 and TRBJ1-3; D gene uncertain. Trimming pared 6 bases from V and 4 bases from J, leaving 14 bases between. The CDR3 covers 14 residues. Germline V CDR1 and CDR2: SGDLS, YYNGEE. CDR3: CASKVVQKGNTIYF. The CDR3 nucleotides read TGTGCCAGCAAGGTGGTACAGAAAGGAAACACCATATATTTT.

This clone occurred a few times. This chain links TRBV6-5 with TRBJ1-1, with D perhaps TRBD1 (6 bases). The CDR3 extends over 14 amino acids. Trimming pared 6 bases from V and 0 bases from J, leaving 11 bases between. Germline CDR1 MNHEY, CDR2 SVGAGI. The CDR3 DNA reads TGTGCCAGCAGAAAATGGGGGCTGAACACTGAAGCTTTCTTT. Its protein product is CASRKWGLNTEAFF.

This chain connects TRBV27 to TRBJ2-1; TRBD2 matches at 9 bases. V lost 7 bases to trimming and J lost 7 bases; unmatched junction nucleotides: 14. CDR1 MNHEY and CDR2 SMNVEV come from the germline V gene (reference sequence). CDR3 length: 16 amino acids. This CDR3 reads CASTPGLAFGLNEQFF. As DNA, the CDR3 is TGTGCCAGCACCCCGGGACTAGCTTTTGGGTTGAATGAGCAGTTCTTC.

The rearrangement uses TRBV30 and TRBJ1-4; D ambiguous. Per the germline V gene, CDR1 is GTSNPN and CDR2 is SVGIG (reference sequence). The V end lost 4 bases, the J end lost 5 bases, and 5 bases lay between the germline ends. This CDR3 has 11 amino acids. The CDR3 loop reads CAWNINEKLFF. The CDR3 DNA is TGTGCCTGGAACATCAATGAAAAACTGTTTTTT. Supplemented by reference TRBV30 and TRBJ1-4, the full variable domain reads SQTIHQWPATLVQPVGSPLSLECTVEGTSNPNLYWYRQAAGRGLQLLFYSVGIGQISSEVPQNLSASRPQDRQFILSSKKLLLSDSGFYLCAWNINEKLFFGSGTQLSVL.

The rearrangement uses TRBV2 and TRBJ1-1; D possibly corresponds to TRBD1 (5 bases). V lost 11 bases, J lost 1 base, and 14 bases lay in between. CDR1 and CDR2 from the germline V gene are SNHLY and FYNNEI. The length of the CDR3 is 13 residues. DNA for the CDR3: TGTGCCGGGCTGGACACACCGAACACTGAAGCTTTCTTT. It codes for CAGLDTPNTEAFF.

This clone was counted a few times. The chain has TRBV15 and TRBJ1-2; the D gene is possibly TRBD1 (6 bases). The CDR3 loop spans 13 amino acids. V was cut by 3 bases and J by 4 bases, with 9 bases left in between. CDR1 and CDR2 (germline): LNHNV, YYDKDF (reference sequence). CDR3 coding DNA: TGTGCCACCAGCAGTACAGGGACCTATGGCTACACCTTC. As protein: CATSSTGTYGYTF.

The chain has TRBV30 and TRBJ1-1; a weak D match, TRBD1 (6 bases). V dropped 0 bases and J dropped 4 bases, with 15 bases sitting between them. In germline, CDR1 is GTSNPN, CDR2 SVGIG (reference sequence). The CDR3 runs 15 residues. The CDR3 sequence: CAWSVPTGMSTEAFF. DNA for the CDR3: TGTGCCTGGAGTGTACCGACAGGCATGTCCACTGAAGCTTTCTTT.

The V gene is TRBV6-1, the J gene TRBJ2-2; 8 nucleotides line up with TRBD1. J lost 4 bases, V lost 6 bases, and 4 bases had no gene match. CDR3 size: 14 residues. The germline gives CDR1 MNHNS, CDR2 SASEGT. CDR3 protein: CASSHTGGTGELFF. The CDR3 bases are TGTGCCAGCAGCCACACAGGGGGCACCGGGGAGCTGTTTTTT.